The clone carrying this T cell receptor beta chain was seen only once. The entry originates in a study of blood T cell repertoires in COVID-19. Study context: Italy, Spain and the United States were the sources of the convalescent and acute COVID-19 samples. PBMCs, B-cell-depleted T cells, or T cells were the source of the cDNA or gDNA that made up the material.

Germline V gene data show CDR1 as SGHAT and CDR2 as FQNNGV. The CDR3 covers 14 residues. The V end was cut by 5 bases, the J end by 4 bases, with 14 bases between. In the original analysis: Quantification of nucleated cells was approximated via reference gene primer amplification. Method: immunoSEQ multiplex PCR; TCRdb's copy keeps in-frame clones and lacks some. The DNA was the basis for D and trimming; V, J and clone size are from that table. The sample carries fewer than 45,000 clones, roughly 80% recorded once. This clonotype was sampled from a human donor in a cohort sampled during active COVID-19. The sequenced sample consisted of peripheral blood. The chain is built from TRBV11-2 and TRBJ1-1; D is undetermined. The CDR3, as DNA: TGTGCCAGCAGCCCAGCGGCACAGTCCACTGAAGCTTTCTTT. Protein sequence: CASSPAAQSTEAFF. Looking up the rest from reference TRBV11-2 and TRBJ1-1 gives the full variable domain: EAGVAQSPRYKIIEKRQSVAFWCNPISGHATLYWYQQILGQGPKLLIQFQNNGVVDDSQLPKDRFSAERLKGVDSTLKIQPAKLEDSAVYLCASSPAAQSTEAFFGQGTRLTVV.